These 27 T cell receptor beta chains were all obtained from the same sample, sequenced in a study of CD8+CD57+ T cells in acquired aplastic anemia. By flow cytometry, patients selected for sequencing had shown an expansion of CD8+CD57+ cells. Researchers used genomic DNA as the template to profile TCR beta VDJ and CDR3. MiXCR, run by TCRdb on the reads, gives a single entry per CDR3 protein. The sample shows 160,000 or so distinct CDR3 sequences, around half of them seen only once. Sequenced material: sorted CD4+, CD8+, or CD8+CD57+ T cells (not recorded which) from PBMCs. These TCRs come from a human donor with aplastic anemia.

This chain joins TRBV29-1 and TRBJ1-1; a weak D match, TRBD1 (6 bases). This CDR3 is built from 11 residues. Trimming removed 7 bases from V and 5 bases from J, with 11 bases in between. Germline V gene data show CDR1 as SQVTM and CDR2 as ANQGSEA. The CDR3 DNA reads TGCAGCGCCCGGGGGGCGACTGAAGCTTTCTTT. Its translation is CSARGATEAFF.

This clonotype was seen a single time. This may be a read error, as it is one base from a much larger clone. CDR3 in amino acids: CASRSSGELLEEKLFF. The CDR3 DNA reads as TGTGCCAGCAGATCGTCCGGGGAGTTGTTAGAGGAAAAACTGTTTTTT. The J gene is TRBJ1-4, the V gene TRBV12-3 or TRBV12-4, with unresolved D. Trimming took 6 bases from V and 8 from J, leaving 22 bases between them. CDR3 length: 16 amino acids.

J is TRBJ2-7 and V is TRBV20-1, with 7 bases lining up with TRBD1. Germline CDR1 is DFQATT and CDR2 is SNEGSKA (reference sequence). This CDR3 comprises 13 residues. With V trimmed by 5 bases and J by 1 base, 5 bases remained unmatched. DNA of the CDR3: TGCAGTGCTTCCGGGACAGATTCCTACGAGCAGTACTTC. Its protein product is CSASGTDSYEQYF.

CDR3 in DNA: TGTGCCAGCAGAGATTCTCGGGGGGGGAACTATGGCTACACCTTC. The encoded protein is CASRDSRGGNYGYTF. The gene calls are TRBV10-3 and TRBJ1-2; possible D gene TRBD1, 5 bases. V lost 10 bases, J lost 2 bases, and 20 bases lay in between. In germline, CDR1 is ENHRY, CDR2 SYGVKD. This CDR3 is 15 amino acids long.

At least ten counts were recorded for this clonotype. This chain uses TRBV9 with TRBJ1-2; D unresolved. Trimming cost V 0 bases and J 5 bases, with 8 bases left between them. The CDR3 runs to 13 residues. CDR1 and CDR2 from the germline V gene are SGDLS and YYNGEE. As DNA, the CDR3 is TGTGCCAGCAGCGTAGGAGTAGGGTATGGCTACACCTTC. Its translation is CASSVGVGYGYTF.

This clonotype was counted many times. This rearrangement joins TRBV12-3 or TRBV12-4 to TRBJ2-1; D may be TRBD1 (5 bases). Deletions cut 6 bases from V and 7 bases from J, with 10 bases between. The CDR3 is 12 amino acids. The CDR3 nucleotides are TGTGCCAGCAGCTACAAGGGGAATGAGCAGTTCTTC. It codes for CASSYKGNEQFF.

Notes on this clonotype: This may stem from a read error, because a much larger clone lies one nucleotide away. The CDR3 coding sequence is TGTGCTAGTGGTTACCATTCCGATTTTTACGAGCAGTACTTC. Protein product: CASGYHSDFYEQYF. The gene calls are TRBV12-5 and TRBJ2-7; no firm D call. The CDR3 length is 14 residues. Trimming shortened V by 4 bases and J by 4 bases, and 14 bases separated the two germline ends. The germline CDR1 and CDR2 sequences are LGHNT and FRNRAP.

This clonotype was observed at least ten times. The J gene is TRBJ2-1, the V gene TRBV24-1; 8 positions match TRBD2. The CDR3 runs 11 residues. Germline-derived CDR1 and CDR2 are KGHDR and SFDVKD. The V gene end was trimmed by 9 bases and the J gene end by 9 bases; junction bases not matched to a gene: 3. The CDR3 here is CATDREGEQFF. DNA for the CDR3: TGTGCCACCGACCGGGAGGGTGAGCAGTTCTTC.

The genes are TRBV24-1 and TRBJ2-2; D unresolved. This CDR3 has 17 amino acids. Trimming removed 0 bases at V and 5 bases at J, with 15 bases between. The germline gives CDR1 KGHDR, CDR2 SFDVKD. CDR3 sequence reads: CATSDLVVGFGTGELFF. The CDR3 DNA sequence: TGTGCCACCAGTGATTTGGTGGTGGGATTCGGGACCGGGGAGCTGTTTTTT.

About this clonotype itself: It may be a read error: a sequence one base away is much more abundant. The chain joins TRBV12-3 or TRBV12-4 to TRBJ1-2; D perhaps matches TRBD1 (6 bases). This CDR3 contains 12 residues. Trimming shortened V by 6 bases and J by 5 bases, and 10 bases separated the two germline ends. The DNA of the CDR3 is TGTGCCAGCAGCGCTACAGGGTATGGCTACACCTTC. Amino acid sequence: CASSATGYGYTF.

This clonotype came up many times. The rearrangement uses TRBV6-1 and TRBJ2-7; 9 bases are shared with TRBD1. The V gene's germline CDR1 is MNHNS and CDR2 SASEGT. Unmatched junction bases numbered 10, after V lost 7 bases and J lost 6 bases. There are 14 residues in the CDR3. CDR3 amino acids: CASKPGTGSSEQYF. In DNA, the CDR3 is TGTGCCAGCAAACCCGGGACAGGGTCTTCCGAGCAGTACTTC.

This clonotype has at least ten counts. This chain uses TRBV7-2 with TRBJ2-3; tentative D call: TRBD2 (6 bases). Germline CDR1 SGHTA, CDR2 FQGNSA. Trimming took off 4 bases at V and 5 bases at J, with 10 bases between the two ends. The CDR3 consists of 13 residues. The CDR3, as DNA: TGTGCCAGCAGCTCCCCCGGGAGAGATACGCAGTATTTT. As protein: CASSSPGRDTQYF.

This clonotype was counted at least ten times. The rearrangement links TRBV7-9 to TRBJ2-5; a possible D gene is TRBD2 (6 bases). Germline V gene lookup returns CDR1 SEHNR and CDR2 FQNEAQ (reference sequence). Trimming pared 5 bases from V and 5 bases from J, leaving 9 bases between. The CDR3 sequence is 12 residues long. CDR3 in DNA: TGTGCCAGCAGCGTGCTAGCGGAGACCCAGTACTTC. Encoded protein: CASSVLAETQYF.

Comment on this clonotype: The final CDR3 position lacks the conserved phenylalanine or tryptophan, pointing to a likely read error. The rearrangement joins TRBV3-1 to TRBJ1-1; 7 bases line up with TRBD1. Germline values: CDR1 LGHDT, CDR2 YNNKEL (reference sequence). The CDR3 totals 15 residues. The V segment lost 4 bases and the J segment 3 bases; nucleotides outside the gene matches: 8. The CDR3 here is CASSLGGQDYTEAFL. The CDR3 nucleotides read TGTGCCAGCAGCCTTGGAGGACAGGACTACACTGAAGCTTTCCTT.

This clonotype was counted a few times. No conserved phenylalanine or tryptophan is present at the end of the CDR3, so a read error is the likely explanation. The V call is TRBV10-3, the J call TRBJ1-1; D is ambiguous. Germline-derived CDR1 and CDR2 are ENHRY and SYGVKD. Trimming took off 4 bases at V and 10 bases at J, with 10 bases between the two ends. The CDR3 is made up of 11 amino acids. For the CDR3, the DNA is TGTGCCATCAGTGGAAGTCGAGGAGCTTTCCTT. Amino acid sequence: CAISGSRGAFL.

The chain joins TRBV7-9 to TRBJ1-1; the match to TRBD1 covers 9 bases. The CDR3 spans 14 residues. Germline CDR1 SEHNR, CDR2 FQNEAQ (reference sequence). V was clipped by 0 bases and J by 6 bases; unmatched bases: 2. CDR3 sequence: CASSLAQGASEAFF. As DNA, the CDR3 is TGTGCCAGCAGCTTAGCACAGGGGGCTTCTGAAGCTTTCTTT.

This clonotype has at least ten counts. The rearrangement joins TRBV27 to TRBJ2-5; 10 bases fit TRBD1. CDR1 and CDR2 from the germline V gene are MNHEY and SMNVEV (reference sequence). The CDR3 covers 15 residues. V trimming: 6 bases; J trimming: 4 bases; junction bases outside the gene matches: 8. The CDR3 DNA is TGTGCCAGCAGCTATATAGGGACAGGGGCAGAGACCCAGTACTTC. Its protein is CASSYIGTGAETQYF.

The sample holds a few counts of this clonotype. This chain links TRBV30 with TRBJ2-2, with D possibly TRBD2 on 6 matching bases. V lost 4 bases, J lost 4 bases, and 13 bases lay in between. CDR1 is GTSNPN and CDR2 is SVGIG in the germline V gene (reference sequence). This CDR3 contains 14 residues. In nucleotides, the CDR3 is TGTGCCTGGATGCTCGGGAGTGGCACCGGGGAGCTGTTTTTT. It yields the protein CAWMLGSGTGELFF.

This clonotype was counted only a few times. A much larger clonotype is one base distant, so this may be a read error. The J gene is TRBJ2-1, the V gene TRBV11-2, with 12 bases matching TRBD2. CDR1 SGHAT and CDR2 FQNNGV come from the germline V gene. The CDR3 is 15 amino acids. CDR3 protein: CASSDRTSGANEQLF. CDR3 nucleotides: TGTGCCAGCAGCGACCGGACTAGCGGGGCAAATGAGCAGCTCTTC.

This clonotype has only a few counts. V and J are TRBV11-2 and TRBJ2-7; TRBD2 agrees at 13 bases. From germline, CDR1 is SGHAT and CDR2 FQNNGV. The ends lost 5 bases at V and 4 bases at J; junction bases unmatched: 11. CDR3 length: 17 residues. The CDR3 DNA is TGTGCCAGCAGCCCAACCGGGACTAGCGGGATCTGTTACGAGCAGTACGTC. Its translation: CASSPTGTSGICYEQYV.

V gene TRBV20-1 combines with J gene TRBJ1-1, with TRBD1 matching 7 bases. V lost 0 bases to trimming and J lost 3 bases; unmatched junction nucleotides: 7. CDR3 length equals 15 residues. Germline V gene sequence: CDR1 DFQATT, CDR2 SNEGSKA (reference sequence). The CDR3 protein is CSARDPSRGDTEAFF. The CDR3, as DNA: TGCAGTGCTAGAGACCCATCCAGGGGGGACACTGAAGCTTTCTTT.

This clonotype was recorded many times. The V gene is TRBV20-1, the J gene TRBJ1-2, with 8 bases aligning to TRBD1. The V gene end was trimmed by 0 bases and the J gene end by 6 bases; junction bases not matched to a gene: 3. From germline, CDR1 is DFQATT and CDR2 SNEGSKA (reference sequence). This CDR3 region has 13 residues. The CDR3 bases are TGCAGTGCTAGAGAGAGGACAGGGCATGGCTACACCTTC. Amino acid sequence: CSARERTGHGYTF.

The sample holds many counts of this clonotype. The CDR3 loop reads CASGQYNQPQHF. CDR3 DNA: TGTGCCAGCGGGCAGTACAATCAGCCCCAGCATTTT. This chain uses TRBV2 with TRBJ1-5; D unresolved. Germline values: CDR1 SNHLY, CDR2 FYNNEI. V shed 8 bases and J shed 3 bases, with 8 bases lying between them. This CDR3 comprises 12 residues.

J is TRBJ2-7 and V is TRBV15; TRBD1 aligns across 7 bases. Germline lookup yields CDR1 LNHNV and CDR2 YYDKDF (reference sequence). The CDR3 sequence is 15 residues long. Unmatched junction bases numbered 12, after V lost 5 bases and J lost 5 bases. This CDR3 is CATSEGGRGFHEQYF. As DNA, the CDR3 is TGTGCCACCAGCGAAGGGGGCAGGGGGTTTCACGAGCAGTACTTC. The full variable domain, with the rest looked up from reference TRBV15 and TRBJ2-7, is DAMVIQNPRYQVTQFGKPVTLSCSQTLNHNVMYWYQQKSSQAPKLLFHYYDKDFNNEADTPDNFQSRRPNTSFCFLDIRSPGLGDTAMYLCATSEGGRGFHEQYFGPGTRLTVT.

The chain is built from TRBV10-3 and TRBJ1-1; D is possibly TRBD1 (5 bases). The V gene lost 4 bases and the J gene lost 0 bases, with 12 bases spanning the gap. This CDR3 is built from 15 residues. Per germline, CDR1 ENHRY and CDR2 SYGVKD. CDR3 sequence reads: CAISGDRTMNTEAFF. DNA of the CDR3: TGTGCCATCAGTGGCGACAGAACCATGAACACTGAAGCTTTCTTT.

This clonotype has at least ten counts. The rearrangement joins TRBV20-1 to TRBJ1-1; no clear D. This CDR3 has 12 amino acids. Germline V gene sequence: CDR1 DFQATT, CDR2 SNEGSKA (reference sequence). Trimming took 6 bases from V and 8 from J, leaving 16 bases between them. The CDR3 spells CSAKSDSQEAFF. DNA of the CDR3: TGCAGTGCGAAAAGTGACTCGCAGGAAGCTTTCTTT.

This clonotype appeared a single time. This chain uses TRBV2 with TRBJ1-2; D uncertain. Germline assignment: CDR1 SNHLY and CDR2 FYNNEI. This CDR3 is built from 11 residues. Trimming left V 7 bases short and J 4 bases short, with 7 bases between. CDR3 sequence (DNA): TGTGCCAGCACCAGGAGCTATGGCTACACCTTC. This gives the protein CASTRSYGYTF. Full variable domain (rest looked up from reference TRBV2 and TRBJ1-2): EPEVTQTPSHQVTQMGQEVILRCVPISNHLYFYWYRQILGQKVEFLVSFYNNEISEKSEIFDDQFSVERPDGSNFTLKIRSTKLEDSAMYFCASTRSYGYTFGSGTRLTVV.